The 28 T cell receptor beta chains below were found in one sample sequenced in a study of T-cell reconstitution after alpha-beta-depleted transplantation in children. TCRbeta library construction was performed incorporating unique molecular identifiers. TCRdb analysed the PCR reads with MiXCR anew, one entry per CDR3 protein. The data contain 500,000 to 750,000 distinct CDR3 sequences, approximately 13% of them singletons. Sequencing was performed on PBMCs, mostly from graft donor cells, taken 360 days after TCRalphabeta/CD19-depleted stem cell transplant. The receptors come from a male patient younger than 18 who had a stem cell transplant for acute myeloid leukemia, so the T cells may come from the graft donor.

This clonotype has only a few counts. CDR3 sequence reads: CASSQVWNQPQHF. For the CDR3, the DNA is TGCGCCAGCAGCCAAGTTTGGAATCAGCCCCAGCATTTT. The J gene is TRBJ1-5, the V gene TRBV4-3; D gene unclear. The CDR3 is 13 residues long. Germline CDR1 LGHNA, CDR2 YSLEER. The germline V and J ends were trimmed by 1 base and 4 bases, with 5 bases remaining between them.

V is TRBV20-1 and J is TRBJ2-5, with 7 bases lining up with TRBD2. This CDR3 contains 18 residues. V was clipped by 3 bases and J by 7 bases; unmatched bases: 23. CDR1 and CDR2 (germline): DFQATT, SNEGSKA (reference sequence). In nucleotides, the CDR3 is TGCAGTGCTAGTCCCACCGTCAGCGGGAACATGCGTAACTGGACCCAGTACTTC. Translated, it gives CSASPTVSGNMRNWTQYF.

CDR3 sequence reads: CSARVELAGVYEQYF. The CDR3 coding sequence is TGCAGTGCTAGAGTGGAACTAGCGGGAGTCTACGAGCAGTACTTC. The chain joins TRBV20-1 to TRBJ2-7; TRBD2 matches at 11 bases. The CDR3 sequence is 15 residues long. Trimming took 1 base from V and 3 from J; bases not matched to a gene: 5. Per the germline V gene, CDR1 is DFQATT and CDR2 is SNEGSKA (reference sequence).

The sample holds many counts of this clonotype. A junction end diverges from the germline sequence, so it may reflect a read error. The rearrangement uses TRBV7-7 and TRBJ2-3; 8 nucleotides align to TRBD2. Germline values: CDR1 SSHAT, CDR2 FNYEAQ (reference sequence). CDR3 length: 15 residues. This CDR3 is CASSEASGRTDTQYF. The CDR3 DNA sequence: TGTGCTAGCAGCGAAGCTAGCGGGCGCACAGATACGCAGTATTTT.

This clonotype turned up a few times. The chain uses TRBV5-1 and TRBJ2-7; 7 bases are a match to TRBD2. The CDR3 length is 15 residues. CDR1 and CDR2 from the germline V gene are SGHRS and YFSETQ. V was clipped by 4 bases and J by 5 bases; unmatched bases: 12. CDR3 loop: CASSGLVSGNDEQYF. The DNA for the CDR3 is TGCGCCAGCAGCGGGTTAGTAAGCGGGAACGACGAGCAGTACTTC.

With regard to this clonotype: At one of its ends the junction is not consistent with the germline gene, which may arise from a read error. V usage is TRBV19 and J usage is TRBJ2-1; 7 nucleotides match TRBD1. This CDR3 has 13 residues. CDR1 and CDR2 from the germline V gene are LNHDA and SQIVND (reference sequence). CDR3 residues: CASSIETGNGQFF. The CDR3 DNA is TGTGCCAGTAGTATAGAGACAGGGAATGGGCAGTTCTTC.

This clonotype showed up just a few times. V and J are TRBV27 and TRBJ2-7; possible D gene TRBD2, 6 bases. CDR3 length: 15 amino acids. The V gene's germline CDR1 is MNHEY and CDR2 SMNVEV (reference sequence). With 0 bases removed from V and 0 bases from J, the gap between germline ends came to 9 bases. CDR3 DNA: TGTGCCAGCAGTTTATCGGAGGGTGTCTCCTACGAGCAGTACTTC. Its translation: CASSLSEGVSYEQYF.

V usage is TRBV18 and J usage is TRBJ2-1; maybe TRBD1 (6 bases). The CDR3 totals 14 residues. Trimming cost V 1 base and J 4 bases, with 8 bases left between them. Germline V gene data show CDR1 as KGHSH and CDR2 as LQKENI. In nucleotides, the CDR3 is TGTGCCAGCTCACCACTTGGACAGTACAATGAGCAGTTCTTC. This gives the protein CASSPLGQYNEQFF.

The rearrangement links TRBV7-2 to TRBJ2-3; D is unresolved. Trimming removed 1 base from V and 8 bases from J, with 10 bases in between. From germline, CDR1 is SGHTA and CDR2 FQGNSA. The CDR3 totals 13 residues. In DNA form, the CDR3 reads TGTGCCAGCAGCTTAGTAAGAGATGGTACGCAGTATTTT. Its translation is CASSLVRDGTQYF.

This clonotype came up a few times. The rearrangement joins TRBV6-5 to TRBJ2-7; 9 bases align to TRBD2. CDR1 MNHEY and CDR2 SVGAGI come from the germline V gene. J lost 2 bases, V lost 0 bases, and 5 bases had no gene match. There are 16 residues in the CDR3. The CDR3 DNA reads as TGTGCCAGCAGTTACTCCATGGCGGGGGGGGCCTACGAGCAGTACTTC. As protein: CASSYSMAGGAYEQYF.

This clonotype was recorded once. CDR3 sequence reads: CASSSRVYYGYEQYF. In nucleotides, the CDR3 is TGTGCCAGCAGTTCCCGGGTGTACTACGGTTACGAGCAGTACTTC. This sequence joins TRBV27 and TRBJ2-7; no firm D call. V dropped 4 bases and J dropped 4 bases, with 17 bases sitting between them. The germline CDR1 and CDR2 sequences are MNHEY and SMNVEV (reference sequence). The CDR3 loop spans 15 amino acids.

This clonotype has at least ten counts. The chain employs TRBV20-1 and TRBJ2-1; the D gene is possibly TRBD1 (6 bases). Germline assignment: CDR1 DFQATT and CDR2 SNEGSKA (reference sequence). Trimming stripped 6 bases from V and 6 bases from J, with 12 bases between. The CDR3 is made up of 12 amino acids. CDR3 bases: TGCAGTGCCCGGGACAAGCCCAATGAGCAGTTCTTC. It codes for CSARDKPNEQFF.

The sample holds many counts of this clonotype. The gene calls are TRBV7-9 and TRBJ2-7; TRBD1 matches 8 bases. Germline CDR1 and CDR2: SEHNR and FQNEAQ (reference sequence). V was clipped by 2 bases and J by 3 bases; unmatched bases: 6. There are 15 residues in the CDR3. The CDR3 DNA reads TGTGCCAGCAGCTTACAGGGGGCCTTCCACTACGAGCAGTACTTC. It codes for CASSLQGAFHYEQYF.

This clonotype was seen many times. DNA of the CDR3: TGCGCCAGCCGGGAACAGGGGAGCTCCTACGAGCAGTACTTC. Its protein product is CASREQGSSYEQYF. The chain couples TRBV5-1 to TRBJ2-7; 7 bases fit TRBD1. This CDR3 is built from 14 residues. Trimming took 7 bases from V and 0 from J; bases not matched to a gene: 7. Germline V gives CDR1 SGHRS, CDR2 YFSETQ.

This clonotype has more than one count but fewer than ten. The rearrangement joins TRBV19 to TRBJ2-1; 13 nucleotides match TRBD2. After removal of 6 bases from V and 4 bases from J, the junction contained 3 bases not matched to a gene. Germline V lookup: CDR1 LNHDA, CDR2 SQIVND (reference sequence). The CDR3 length is 15 residues. Here the CDR3 reads CASSQTSGGYNEQFF. The CDR3 bases are TGTGCCAGTAGCCAGACTAGCGGGGGGTACAATGAGCAGTTCTTC.

This clonotype was seen ten or more times. The chain couples TRBV7-3 to TRBJ2-5; D ambiguous. Germline V gene lookup returns CDR1 SGHTA and CDR2 FQGTGA. This CDR3 region has 13 residues. V lost 5 bases to trimming and J lost 4 bases, with 11 bases between them. The CDR3 here is CASSPGLAETQYF. As DNA, the CDR3 is TGTGCCAGCAGCCCTGGTTTGGCAGAGACCCAGTACTTC.

This clonotype was seen a handful of times. V usage is TRBV12-3 or TRBV12-4 and J usage is TRBJ2-5; 7 bases are shared with TRBD1. V dropped 6 bases and J dropped 1; count of bases not matched to a gene: 5. There are 14 residues in the CDR3. The CDR3 loop reads CASSPDRFQETQYF. The DNA for the CDR3 is TGTGCCAGCAGCCCGGACAGGTTCCAAGAGACCCAGTACTTC.

The chain recombines TRBV28 with TRBJ2-2; D might be TRBD2 (6 bases). V shed 2 bases and J shed 2 bases, with 18 bases lying between them. In germline, CDR1 is MDHEN, CDR2 SYDVKM. There are 18 residues in the CDR3. The CDR3 is CASSLLGLNTLNTGELFF. In DNA form, the CDR3 reads TGTGCCAGCAGTTTACTGGGACTCAATACCCTTAACACCGGGGAGCTGTTTTTT.

There are a few counts of this clonotype. V usage is TRBV9 and J usage is TRBJ2-1; 8 bases line up with TRBD2. This CDR3 is 15 amino acids long. CDR1 is SGDLS and CDR2 is YYNGEE in the germline V gene. V gave up 0 bases and J gave up 3 bases; unmatched junction bases: 2. CDR3 region: CASSVAAGDYNEQFF. Written as DNA, the CDR3 is TGTGCCAGCAGCGTAGCAGCGGGAGACTACAATGAGCAGTTCTTC.

In this sample, this clonotype turned up a few times. In DNA form, the CDR3 reads TGTGCCAGCTCACCGGGACTGGTAATCGGCGGGGAGCTGTTTTTT. It specifies CASSPGLVIGGELFF. This rearrangement joins TRBV18 to TRBJ2-2; D is possibly TRBD2 (6 bases). The CDR3 spans 15 residues. The germline V and J ends were trimmed by 3 bases and 7 bases, with 15 bases remaining between them. Germline CDR1 is KGHSH and CDR2 is LQKENI.

The chain has TRBV29-1 and TRBJ2-1; TRBD1 agrees at 7 bases. Looked up from germline, CDR1 is SQVTM and CDR2 is ANQGSEA. V shed 8 bases, J shed 7 bases, and the junction held 17 bases outside the gene matches. The CDR3 is 15 amino acids. The CDR3 bases are TGCAGCTATTACCCCTTGAACAGGGGAGAGAATGAGCAGTTCTTC. Its protein is CSYYPLNRGENEQFF.

The sample holds a few counts of this clonotype. The CDR3 region is CASNLPGLAGVSSYEQYF. The CDR3, as DNA: TGTGCCAGCAACCTGCCAGGTCTAGCGGGAGTTAGCTCCTACGAGCAGTACTTC. V is TRBV2 and J is TRBJ2-7, with TRBD2 matching over 10 bases. The CDR3 is made up of 18 amino acids. Unmatched junction bases numbered 15, after V lost 7 bases and J lost 0 bases. Germline V gene lookup returns CDR1 SNHLY and CDR2 FYNNEI.

The chain couples TRBV28 to TRBJ1-4; 9 bases are a match to TRBD1. The V gene end was trimmed by 3 bases and the J gene end by 8 bases; junction bases not matched to a gene: 7. The CDR3 covers 15 residues. The germline V gene encodes CDR1 MDHEN and CDR2 SYDVKM. The CDR3 nucleotides read TGTGCCAGCAGTTTCCCGGGACAGGGTTGGGAAAAACTGTTTTTT. Residues: CASSFPGQGWEKLFF.

The chain is built from TRBV15 and TRBJ1-2; possibly TRBD1 for D (6 bases). V lost 0 bases and J lost 4, with 9 bases in between. This CDR3 is 14 amino acids long. From germline, CDR1 is LNHNV and CDR2 YYDKDF (reference sequence). CDR3 protein: CATSREGGVYGYTF. CDR3 sequence (DNA): TGTGCCACCAGCAGAGAAGGGGGGGTCTATGGCTACACCTTC.

V usage is TRBV11-2 and J usage is TRBJ2-7; the D gene could be TRBD1 or TRBD2 (5 bases each). V was clipped by 5 bases and J by 6 bases, with 11 bases between them. This CDR3 spans 12 amino acids. CDR1 and CDR2 (germline): SGHAT, FQNNGV. The CDR3 bases are TGTGCCAGCAGCCCAGCGAGGGGCGAGCAGTACTTC. Its protein product is CASSPARGEQYF. The full variable domain, with the rest looked up from reference TRBV11-2 and TRBJ2-7, is EAGVAQSPRYKIIEKRQSVAFWCNPISGHATLYWYQQILGQGPKLLIQFQNNGVVDDSQLPKDRFSAERLKGVDSTLKIQPAKLEDSAVYLCASSPARGEQYFGPGTRLTVT.

This clonotype occurred many times. The V and J genes are TRBV27 and TRBJ2-3; D remains ambiguous. The CDR3 runs 13 residues. Germline V lookup: CDR1 MNHEY, CDR2 SMNVEV (reference sequence). Trimming left V 2 bases short and J 5 bases short, with 8 bases between. CDR3 protein: CASSLLIQDTQYF. The CDR3 DNA reads as TGTGCCAGCAGTTTACTCATTCAAGATACGCAGTATTTT.

This clonotype was found a few times. The genes are TRBV28 and TRBJ1-5; no firm D call. This CDR3 is 14 amino acids long. Trimming removed 3 bases from V and 0 bases from J, with 6 bases in between. Germline V CDR1 and CDR2: MDHEN, SYDVKM. CDR3 region: CASSLGNSNQPQHF. The CDR3 DNA sequence: TGTGCCAGCAGTTTGGGGAATAGCAATCAGCCCCAGCATTTT.

This chain connects TRBV5-1 to TRBJ2-2; D gene ambiguous. This CDR3 has 16 amino acids. The germline V gene encodes CDR1 SGHRS and CDR2 YFSETQ. The germline V and J ends were trimmed by 1 base and 2 bases, with 12 bases remaining between them. The CDR3 coding sequence is TGCGCCAGCAGCTTGTTGACGGCGGTAAACACCGGGGAGCTGTTTTTT. It is translated as CASSLLTAVNTGELFF.